The 22 T cell receptor beta chains presented below share a single source sample, sequenced in a study of blood T cell repertoires in COVID-19 (dated by TCRdb to the early 2020s). The library was built by means of the immunoSEQ multiplex PCR assay. What TCRdb holds here is the immuneACCESS table cut down to in-frame rearrangements. Part of the clones is not present; checked against another copy, under half of the missing clones reflect an unresolved V gene, and the others are unexplained. The sample data list about 210,000 clones, and about four fifths of these were observed just once. About 2.7% of the sample is in the top ten clones. Sequences were obtained from peripheral blood. These receptors came from a middle-aged woman with active or convalescent COVID-19.

This clone appeared a few times. The V call is TRBV27, the J call TRBJ1-4; no clear D gene. With 1 base removed from V and 8 bases from J, the gap between germline ends came to 14 bases. Germline V gene data show CDR1 as MNHEY and CDR2 as SMNVEV (reference sequence). CDR3 size: 15 residues. DNA for the CDR3: TGTGCCAGCAGTTTATTCGAGGGTGGGAGAGAAAAACTGTTTTTT. Amino acid sequence: CASSLFEGGREKLFF.

The chain uses TRBV12-3 or TRBV12-4 and TRBJ1-2, with a possible D match to TRBD1 (6 bases). V was cut by 10 bases and J by 8 bases, with 14 bases left in between. The CDR3 runs 11 residues. As DNA, the CDR3 is TGTGCCACTACAGGGCCCTGGGGCTACACCTTC. This encodes CATTGPWGYTF.

V usage is TRBV11-3 and J usage is TRBJ2-7; D is possibly TRBD1 (6 bases). The CDR3 loop spans 14 amino acids. CDR1 SGHNT and CDR2 YENEEA come from the germline V gene. V was shortened by 2 bases and J by 3 bases, with 11 bases between the two germline ends. CDR3 amino acids: CASSLRGKGYEQYF. The CDR3 DNA sequence: TGTGCCAGCAGCTTAAGGGGGAAAGGCTACGAGCAGTACTTC.

CDR3 nucleotides: TGTGCCAGCAGTGGACAGGGGACCGGCTACACCTTC. Translated, it gives CASSGQGTGYTF. The V gene is TRBV2, the J gene TRBJ1-2; TRBD1 matches at 8 bases. Trimming removed 4 bases from V and 8 bases from J; junction bases left unmatched: 3. Germline loops: CDR1 SNHLY, CDR2 FYNNEI. This CDR3 spans 12 amino acids. Combining the CDR3 with reference TRBV2 and TRBJ1-2 gives the whole variable domain EPEVTQTPSHQVTQMGQEVILRCVPISNHLYFYWYRQILGQKVEFLVSFYNNEISEKSEIFDDQFSVERPDGSNFTLKIRSTKLEDSAMYFCASSGQGTGYTFGSGTRLTVV.

V is TRBV9 and J is TRBJ2-5, with D hard to call. The CDR3 runs to 15 residues. Germline V gene lookup returns CDR1 SGDLS and CDR2 YYNGEE. Between the trimmed V and J ends, which lost 2 bases and 2 bases, there was a span of 13 bases. CDR3: CASSVLNGEQETQYF. CDR3 coding DNA: TGTGCCAGCAGCGTCCTTAACGGAGAGCAAGAGACCCAGTACTTC.

This clone was picked up one time. This chain joins TRBV27 and TRBJ2-1, with no clear D. This CDR3 has 11 amino acids. The V gene's germline CDR1 is MNHEY and CDR2 SMNVEV (reference sequence). V was clipped by 5 bases and J by 8 bases, with 7 bases between them. The CDR3 coding sequence is TGTGCCAGCAGTACCGGGTATGAGCAGTTCTTC. Protein sequence: CASSTGYEQFF.

J is TRBJ1-1 and V is TRBV5-1, with D possibly TRBD1 on 6 matching bases. The CDR3 sequence is 13 residues long. V lost 5 bases and J lost 3, with 11 bases in between. Per the germline V gene, CDR1 is SGHRS and CDR2 is YFSETQ. The CDR3 DNA follows: TGCGCCAGCAGGGAAAGGGGGTACACTGAAGCTTTCTTT. This gives the protein CASRERGYTEAFF.

The chain links TRBV24-1 to TRBJ1-2, with 11 bases aligning to TRBD1. The trim removed 6 bases at V and 6 bases at J, leaving 2 bases unmatched. Germline loops: CDR1 KGHDR, CDR2 SFDVKD. The CDR3 runs to 13 residues. The CDR3 sequence: CATSSGQGDGYTF. Here the CDR3 DNA reads TGTGCCACCAGTTCGGGACAGGGGGATGGCTACACCTTC.

The chain is built from TRBV14 and TRBJ2-1, with D tentatively TRBD2 (6 bases). Germline V lookup: CDR1 SGHDN, CDR2 FVKESK. The ends were cut back, 6 bases at V and 3 bases at J, with 9 bases in the middle. There are 13 residues in the CDR3. CDR3 in DNA: TGTGCCAGCAGTGGGGGGAGCTACAATGAGCAGTTCTTC. Translation: CASSGGSYNEQFF.

The chain carries TRBV11-3 and TRBJ2-5, with 7 bases aligning to TRBD2. Germline V gives CDR1 SGHNT, CDR2 YENEEA. The CDR3 extends over 15 amino acids. V lost 1 base, J lost 3 bases, and 5 bases stayed unmatched. CDR3: CASSLAAGLKETQYF. The CDR3 nucleotides are TGTGCCAGCAGCTTAGCAGCGGGGCTTAAAGAGACCCAGTACTTC.

As DNA, the CDR3 is TGTGCCAGTAGTCTCGGCCAGGGGCCTCAAGAGACCCAGTACTTC. This sequence encodes CASSLGQGPQETQYF. This chain uses TRBV19 with TRBJ2-5; a weak D match, TRBD1 (6 bases). Per germline, CDR1 LNHDA and CDR2 SQIVND (reference sequence). With 5 bases removed from V and 2 bases from J, the gap between germline ends came to 15 bases. This CDR3 has 15 amino acids.

The V gene is TRBV7-9, the J gene TRBJ2-3; a weak D match, TRBD2 (6 bases). The CDR3 has 14 amino acids. Germline values: CDR1 SEHNR, CDR2 FQNEAQ (reference sequence). V was shortened by 6 bases and J by 2 bases, with 12 bases between the two germline ends. CDR3 sequence reads: CASSPGTFTDTQYF. DNA for the CDR3: TGTGCCAGCAGTCCAGGGACTTTCACAGATACGCAGTATTTT.

The rearrangement joins TRBV5-1 to TRBJ2-1, with TRBD2 matching 7 bases. CDR1 is SGHRS and CDR2 is YFSETQ in the germline V gene. V shed 3 bases and J 5 bases; nucleotides not matched to a gene: 2. The CDR3 is 13 residues long. Written as DNA, the CDR3 is TGCGCCAGCAGCTCCCTAGCGGACAATGAGCAGTTCTTC. It codes for CASSSLADNEQFF.

The chain links TRBV7-8 to TRBJ2-2, with D tentatively TRBD2 (5 bases). Deletions cut 5 bases from V and 3 bases from J, with 16 bases between. Germline CDR1 is SGHVS and CDR2 is FQNEAQ. This CDR3 is 16 amino acids long. CDR3 in amino acids: CASSEIWGEDTGELFF. In DNA form, the CDR3 reads TGTGCCAGCAGCGAGATTTGGGGAGAGGACACCGGGGAGCTGTTTTTT.

The chain uses TRBV10-3 and TRBJ2-7, with 8 positions matching TRBD2. This CDR3 region has 14 residues. Germline V gene lookup returns CDR1 ENHRY and CDR2 SYGVKD. Trimming removed 11 bases from V and 2 bases from J; junction bases left unmatched: 11. This CDR3 is CASRGDSGTYEQYF. In DNA form, the CDR3 reads TGTGCCTCCCGGGGGGATAGCGGGACCTACGAGCAGTACTTC.

The V gene is TRBV7-2, the J gene TRBJ1-1; D is perhaps TRBD1 (6 bases). Trimming left V 7 bases short and J 5 bases short, with 17 bases between. The CDR3 runs 14 residues. Germline V gene lookup returns CDR1 SGHTA and CDR2 FQGNSA. The CDR3 bases are TGTGCCAGCATCCTAGGCCCAGGGGATACTGAAGCTTTCTTT. Its protein is CASILGPGDTEAFF.

The chain joins TRBV29-1 to TRBJ1-5; D remains ambiguous. The CDR3 is made up of 13 amino acids. Per germline, CDR1 SQVTM and CDR2 ANQGSEA. V was cut by 4 bases and J by 7 bases, with 14 bases left in between. CDR3 sequence reads: CSVVSTGGQPQHF. The DNA of the CDR3 is TGCAGCGTTGTATCGACCGGAGGGCAGCCCCAGCATTTT.

V and J are TRBV2 and TRBJ2-3; the D is unclear. Germline V gene data show CDR1 as SNHLY and CDR2 as FYNNEI. This CDR3 has 16 residues. The V end was cut by 0 bases, the J end by 2 bases, with 12 bases between. In DNA form, the CDR3 reads TGTGCCAGCAGTGAAGCAAAAGGAGCCTTCACAGATACGCAGTATTTT. It specifies CASSEAKGAFTDTQYF. Together with reference TRBV2 and TRBJ2-3, the CDR3 gives the full variable domain: EPEVTQTPSHQVTQMGQEVILRCVPISNHLYFYWYRQILGQKVEFLVSFYNNEISEKSEIFDDQFSVERPDGSNFTLKIRSTKLEDSAMYFCASSEAKGAFTDTQYFGPGTRLTVL.

The chain links TRBV30 to TRBJ2-2; D remains unclear. Trimming left V 3 bases short and J 7 bases short, with 6 bases between. CDR1 and CDR2 from the germline V gene are GTSNPN and SVGIG (reference sequence). The CDR3 is 11 residues long. CDR3 DNA: TGTGCCTGGAGAGACAACGGGGAGCTGTTTTTT. Protein: CAWRDNGELFF. Using reference TRBV30 and TRBJ2-2 for the parts outside the CDR3, the full variable domain is SQTIHQWPATLVQPVGSPLSLECTVEGTSNPNLYWYRQAAGRGLQLLFYSVGIGQISSEVPQNLSASRPQDRQFILSSKKLLLSDSGFYLCAWRDNGELFFGEGSRLTVL.

This clone was observed a handful of times. The chain is built from TRBV29-1 and TRBJ2-2; D call uncertain. CDR3 length: 10 residues. Looked up from germline, CDR1 is SQVTM and CDR2 is ANQGSEA. V shed 6 bases and J shed 7 bases, with 6 bases lying between them. CDR3 sequence reads: CSVKIGELFF. The CDR3, as DNA: TGCAGCGTCAAAATCGGGGAGCTGTTTTTT.

The V and J genes are TRBV24-1 and TRBJ2-3, with a tentative D call TRBD2 (7 bases). This CDR3 region has 14 residues. V lost 9 bases, J lost 1 base, and 13 bases lay in between. CDR1 KGHDR and CDR2 SFDVKD come from the germline V gene. The CDR3 nucleotides read TGTGCCACCGAAGCGGGACATCGCACAGATACGCAGTATTTT. Translated: CATEAGHRTDTQYF.

This sequence joins TRBV7-2 and TRBJ1-2; a weak D match, TRBD1 (5 bases). V dropped 1 base and J dropped 4 bases, with 16 bases sitting between them. The CDR3 runs 16 residues. The germline V gene has CDR1 SGHTA and CDR2 FQGNSA. CDR3 DNA: TGTGCCAGCAGCTTAGTTGGCCAGGGCTATGGCTATGGCTACACCTTC. It specifies CASSLVGQGYGYGYTF.